This TCR beta chain appears in the sequencing data of a study of siplizumab effects on memory and regulatory T cells. Study results and caveats: Left unconfirmed was the suppressive function of proliferating Tregs from siplizumab cultures. Controls had around 27% Treg-derived mappable alloreactive CD4+ clones on average, versus approximately 70% with siplizumab.

The repertoire was sequenced with immunoSEQ multiplex PCR; TCRdb's copy has only in-frame clones and lacks some. The table shows some 88,000 clones, with over 80% occurring only once. As concerns this clone: Its antigen is currently unknown.

The clonotype comes from a human donor in good health. The sequenced sample was CD4+ T cells sorted from blood.

Here the CDR3 reads CATQTNGLAKNIQYF. The DNA of the CDR3 is TGTGCCACACAGACAAACGGACTAGCCAAAAACATTCAGTACTTC. This chain uses TRBV10-3 with TRBJ2-4, with a weak D call TRBD2 (5 bases). Trimming removed 10 bases from V and 0 bases from J, with 16 bases in between. The CDR3 consists of 15 residues. Germline V CDR1 and CDR2: ENHRY, SYGVKD.